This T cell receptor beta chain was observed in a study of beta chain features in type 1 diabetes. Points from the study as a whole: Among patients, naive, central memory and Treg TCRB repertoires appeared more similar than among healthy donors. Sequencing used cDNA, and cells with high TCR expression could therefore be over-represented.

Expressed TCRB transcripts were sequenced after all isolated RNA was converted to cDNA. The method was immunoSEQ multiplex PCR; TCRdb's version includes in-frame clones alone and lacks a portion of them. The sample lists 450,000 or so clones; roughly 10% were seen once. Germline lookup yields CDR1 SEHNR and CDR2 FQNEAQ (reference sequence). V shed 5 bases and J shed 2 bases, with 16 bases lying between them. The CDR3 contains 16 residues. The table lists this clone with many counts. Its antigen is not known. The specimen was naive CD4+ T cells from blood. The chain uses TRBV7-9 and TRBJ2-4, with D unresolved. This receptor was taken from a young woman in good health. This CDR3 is CASSPRSFGTKNIQYF. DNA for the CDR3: TGTGCCAGCAGCCCACGCAGTTTTGGGACCAAAAACATTCAGTACTTC.